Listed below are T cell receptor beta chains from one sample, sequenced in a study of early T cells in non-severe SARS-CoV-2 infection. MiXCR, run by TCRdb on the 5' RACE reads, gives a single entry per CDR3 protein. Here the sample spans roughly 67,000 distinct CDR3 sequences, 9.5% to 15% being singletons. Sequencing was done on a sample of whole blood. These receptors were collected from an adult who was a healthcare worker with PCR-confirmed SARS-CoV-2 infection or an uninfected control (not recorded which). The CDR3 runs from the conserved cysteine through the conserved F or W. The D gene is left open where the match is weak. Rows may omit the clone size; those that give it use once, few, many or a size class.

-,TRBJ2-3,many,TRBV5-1,CASSLALGGDTQYF,TGCGCCAGCAGCTTGGCCCTGGGGGGAGATACGCAGTATTTT
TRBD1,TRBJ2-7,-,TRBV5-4,CASSWYRGLEEQYF,TGTGCCAGCAGCTGGTACAGGGGGCTTGAAGAGCAGTACTTC
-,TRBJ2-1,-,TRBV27,CASSLDGRISGEQFF,TGTGCCAGCAGTTTGGATGGTAGAATATCGGGTGAGCAGTTCTTC
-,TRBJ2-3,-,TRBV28,CASNSRGAWNTQYF,TGTGCCAGCAATAGCAGGGGGGCATGGAATACGCAGTATTTT
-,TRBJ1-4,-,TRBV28,CASSTPGPIEKLFF,TGTGCCAGCAGTACACCAGGCCCAATTGAAAAACTGTTTTTT
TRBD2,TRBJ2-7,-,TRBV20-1,CSATLAGETYEQYF,TGCAGTGCAACCCTAGCGGGAGAAACCTACGAGCAGTACTTC
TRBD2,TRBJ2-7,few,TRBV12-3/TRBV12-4,CASSLDGRDSYEQYF,TGTGCCAGCAGTTTAGATGGGAGGGACTCCTACGAGCAGTACTTC
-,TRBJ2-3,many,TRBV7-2,CASSRQLTSTDTQYF,TGTGCCAGCAGTCGACAACTAACTAGCACAGATACGCAGTATTTT
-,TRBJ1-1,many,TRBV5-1,CASSPWDGLNTEAFF,TGCGCCAGCAGCCCCTGGGACGGCTTGAACACTGAAGCTTTCTTT
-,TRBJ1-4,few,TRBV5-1,CASSSSGASNEKLFF,TGCGCCAGCAGCTCCTCAGGGGCAAGTAATGAAAAACTGTTTTTT
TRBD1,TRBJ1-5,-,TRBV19,CASSPRTGKGHQPQHF,TGTGCCAGTAGTCCTCGGACAGGGAAGGGGCATCAGCCCCAGCATTTT
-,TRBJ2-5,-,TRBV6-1,CASSEGPSGAQETQYF,TGTGCCAGCAGTGAAGGACCCTCGGGGGCCCAAGAGACCCAGTACTTC
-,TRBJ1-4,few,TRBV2,CANSLHRGEKLFF,TGTGCCAACTCGCTACACAGAGGTGAAAAACTGTTTTTT
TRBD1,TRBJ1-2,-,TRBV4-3,CASSPLPTGFDGYTF,TGCGCCAGCAGCCCCCTCCCGACAGGGTTTGACGGCTACACCTTC
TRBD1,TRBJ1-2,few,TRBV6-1,CASSERTGGYGYTF,TGTGCCAGCAGTGAAAGGACAGGGGGCTATGGCTACACCTTC
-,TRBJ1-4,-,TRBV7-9,CASSSPGLEKLFF,TGTGCCAGCAGCTCCCCAGGGTTAGAAAAACTGTTTTTT
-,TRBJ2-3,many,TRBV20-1,CSAGGVGITDTQYF,TGCAGTGCAGGAGGGGTTGGAATCACAGATACGCAGTATTTT
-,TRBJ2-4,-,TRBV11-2,CASSPPQGFDKNIQYF,TGTGCCAGCAGCCCACCGCAGGGATTCGACAAAAACATTCAGTACTTC
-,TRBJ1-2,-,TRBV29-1,CSAGPLGYGYTF,TGCAGCGCTGGCCCGCTGGGGTATGGCTACACCTTC
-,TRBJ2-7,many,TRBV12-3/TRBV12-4,CASSTDYEQYF,TGTGCCAGCAGTACGGACTACGAGCAGTACTTC
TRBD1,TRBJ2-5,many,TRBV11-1,CASSTRGQGAGETQYF,TGTGCCAGCAGCACAAGGGGACAGGGGGCCGGAGAGACCCAGTACTTC
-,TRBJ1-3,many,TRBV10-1,CASRKFISGNTIYF,TGCGCCAGCAGGAAATTTATCTCTGGAAACACCATATATTTT
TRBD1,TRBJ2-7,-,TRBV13,CASSLGDPGQGYEQYF,TGTGCCAGCAGCTTAGGCGACCCGGGACAGGGTTACGAGCAGTACTTC
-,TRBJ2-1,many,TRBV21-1,CASSNRGDTYNEQFF,TGTGCCAGCAGCAATAGAGGGGACACCTACAATGAGCAGTTCTTC
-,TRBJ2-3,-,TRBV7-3,CASSSLGRNTDTQYF,TGTGCCAGCAGCTCCCTGGGGAGAAACACAGATACGCAGTATTTT
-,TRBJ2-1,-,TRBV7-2,CASSFSRSYNEQFF,TGTGCCAGCAGCTTTAGCCGGTCCTACAATGAGCAGTTCTTC
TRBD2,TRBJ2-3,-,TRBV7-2,CASSQRTSGGGTDTQYF,TGTGCCAGCAGCCAACGGACTAGCGGGGGTGGCACAGATACGCAGTATTTT
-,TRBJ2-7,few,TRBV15,CATSRERTGSYEQYF,TGTGCCACCAGCAGGGAAAGGACTGGATCCTACGAGCAGTACTTC
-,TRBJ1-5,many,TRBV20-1,CSASGGATQPQHF,TGCAGTGCTAGTGGGGGTGCCACTCAGCCCCAGCATTTT
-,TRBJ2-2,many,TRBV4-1,CASSQYTGELFF,TGCGCCAGCAGCCAATACACCGGGGAGCTGTTTTTT
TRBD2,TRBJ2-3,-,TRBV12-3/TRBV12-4,CASSGPLAGMKYF,TGTGCCAGCAGTGGGCCCCTAGCGGGGATGAAGTATTTT
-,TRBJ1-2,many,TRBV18,CASSPLTGTEGYTF,TGTGCCAGCTCACCGCTCACAGGGACGGAAGGCTACACCTTC
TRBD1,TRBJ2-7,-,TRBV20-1,CSVRSGGFGEQYF,TGCAGTGTCCGATCAGGGGGATTTGGCGAGCAGTACTTC
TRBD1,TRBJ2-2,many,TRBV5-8,CASSPRDRKPWTGELFF,TGTGCCAGCAGCCCCCGGGACAGGAAGCCGTGGACCGGGGAGCTGTTTTTT
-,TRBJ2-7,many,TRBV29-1,CSVEDPTGTSYEQYF,TGCAGCGTTGAAGATCCTACGGGCACCTCCTACGAGCAGTACTTC
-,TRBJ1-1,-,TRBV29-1,CSDGAAEAFF,TGCAGCGACGGAGCGGCTGAAGCTTTCTTT
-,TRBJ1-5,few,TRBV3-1,CASRIGNQPQHF,TGTGCCAGCCGGATTGGGAATCAGCCCCAGCATTTT
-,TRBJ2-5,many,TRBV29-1,CSVVPGRQETQYF,TGCAGCGTTGTCCCCGGACGGCAAGAGACCCAGTACTTC
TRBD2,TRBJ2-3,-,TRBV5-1,CASSLIMRGDTDTQYF,TGCGCCAGCAGCTTGATCATGCGGGGGGACACAGATACGCAGTATTTT
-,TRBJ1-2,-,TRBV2,CASGTGGGHTF,TGTGCCAGTGGGACCGGGGGAGGCCACACCTTC
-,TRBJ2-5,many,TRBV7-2,CASSLGRGQTQYF,TGTGCCAGCAGCTTAGGGCGGGGCCAGACCCAGTACTTC
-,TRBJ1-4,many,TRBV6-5,CASSYRGGKLFF,TGTGCCAGCAGTTACAGGGGCGGAAAACTGTTTTTT
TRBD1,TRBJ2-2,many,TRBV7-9,CASILSTGAWFRPGELFF,TGTGCCAGCATCCTGTCGACAGGGGCCTGGTTTCGGCCCGGGGAGCTGTTTTTT
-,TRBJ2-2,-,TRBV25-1,CASSNNTGELFF,TGTGCCAGCAGTAACAACACCGGGGAGCTGTTTTTT
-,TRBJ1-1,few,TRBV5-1,CASSLVWAANTEAFF,TGCGCCAGCAGCTTGGTTTGGGCAGCCAACACTGAAGCTTTCTTT
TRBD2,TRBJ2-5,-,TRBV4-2,CASSRGLEETQYF,TGTGCCAGCAGCCGCGGACTAGAAGAGACCCAGTACTTC
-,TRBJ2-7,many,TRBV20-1,CSARDPVVDEQYF,TGCAGTGCAAGGGACCCCGTTGTCGACGAGCAGTACTTC
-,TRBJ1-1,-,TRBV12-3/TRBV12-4,CASSFSATRLGDTEAFF,TGTGCCAGCAGTTTCTCCGCCACCCGCCTTGGGGACACTGAAGCTTTCTTT
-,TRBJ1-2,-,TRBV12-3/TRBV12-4,CASSPTLDYGYTF,TGTGCCAGCAGCCCGACTCTAGACTATGGCTACACCTTC
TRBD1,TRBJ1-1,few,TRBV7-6,CASSLTGGRNTEAFF,TGTGCCAGCAGCTTAACAGGGGGGAGGAACACTGAAGCTTTCTTT
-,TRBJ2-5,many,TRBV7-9,CASSSHDRRETQYF,TGTGCCAGCAGCTCACATGACAGGCGAGAGACCCAGTACTTC
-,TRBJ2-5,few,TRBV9,CASSPSGLGFDIQYF,TGTGCCAGCAGCCCGAGCGGTCTGGGATTCGATATCCAGTACTTC